This T cell receptor beta chain appears in the sequencing data of a study of cytomegalovirus exposure and HLA in healthy donors. Here immunoSEQ multiplex PCR was the method, and the copy in TCRdb shows in-frame clones only, minus some. The data contain about 160,000 clones, approximately 84% of them singletons. The TCR originated in a man aged 25 to 40 in good health and CMV-seropositive. The sample comprised PBMCs.

The CDR3 protein is CAWRFGTGGSTGELFF. The CDR3 DNA reads as TGTGCCTGGAGGTTCGGGACAGGGGGCTCCACCGGGGAGCTGTTTTTT. J is TRBJ2-2 and V is TRBV30; TRBD1 matches at 12 bases. This CDR3 region has 16 residues. J gave up 4 bases and V 3 bases, and 6 bases lay outside the gene matches. Germline V gives CDR1 GTSNPN, CDR2 SVGIG (reference sequence).